Listed here are 18 T cell receptor beta chains from one sample, sequenced in a study of blood T cell repertoires in COVID-19. Repertoires were generated with immunoSEQ multiplex PCR, while TCRdb's copy carries only in-frame clones and drops some. Of over 100,000 clones listed, approximately 80% were seen once; the top ten hold 0.7% to 0.85%. Sample: peripheral blood. Receptor source: a woman aged 70-85 years with acute or convalescent COVID-19.

V is TRBV9 and J is TRBJ2-7, with D uncertain. Trimming pared 3 bases from V and 3 bases from J, leaving 13 bases between. The CDR3 is made up of 14 amino acids. The V gene's germline CDR1 is SGDLS and CDR2 YYNGEE. CDR3 loop: CASSAEWASYEQYF. Here the CDR3 DNA reads TGTGCCAGCAGCGCCGAATGGGCAAGCTACGAGCAGTACTTC.

The chain couples TRBV5-8 to TRBJ2-3; 9 bases match TRBD2. After removal of 4 bases from V and 6 bases from J, the junction contained 12 bases not matched to a gene. CDR1 and CDR2 (germline): SGHTS, YDEGEE. This CDR3 has 16 amino acids. The CDR3 DNA is TGTGCCAGCAGCCCGGGAGTAGCGGGAGATGCGGATACGCAGTATTTT. Protein sequence: CASSPGVAGDADTQYF.

This chain connects TRBV7-9 to TRBJ2-2, with TRBD1 identical over 9 bases. The CDR3 has 15 amino acids. The germline gives CDR1 SEHNR, CDR2 FQNEAQ (reference sequence). J lost 5 bases, V lost 3 bases, and 4 bases had no gene match. DNA for the CDR3: TGTGCCAGCAGCTTCCTGGACAGGGGAACCGGGGAGCTGTTTTTT. Amino acids: CASSFLDRGTGELFF.

This clone has a single count. The chain links TRBV27 to TRBJ1-6; 8 nucleotides match TRBD1. The germline V gene has CDR1 MNHEY and CDR2 SMNVEV (reference sequence). The CDR3 is 13 amino acids. V trimming: 7 bases; J trimming: 9 bases; junction bases outside the gene matches: 5. DNA of the CDR3: TGTGCCAGCAAACAGGGGGTTGGTTCACCCCTCCACTTT. Its protein is CASKQGVGSPLHF.

The chain employs TRBV5-1 and TRBJ2-1; 13 bases match TRBD2. The V segment lost 4 bases and the J segment 8 bases; nucleotides outside the gene matches: 6. There are 15 residues in the CDR3. The germline gives CDR1 SGHRS, CDR2 YFSETQ. The CDR3 loop reads CASSTGLAGEDEQFF. The CDR3 coding sequence is TGCGCCAGCAGCACCGGACTAGCGGGAGAAGATGAGCAGTTCTTC.

This chain joins TRBV5-4 and TRBJ2-7, with 7 nucleotides matching TRBD2. Per germline, CDR1 SGHNT and CDR2 YYREEE (reference sequence). The CDR3 totals 16 residues. Trimming took 3 bases from V and 5 from J; bases not matched to a gene: 14. The CDR3 nucleotides are TGTGCCAGCAGCTGGCCGCGGGAGCAGACTAAGGACGAGCAGTACTTC. This encodes CASSWPREQTKDEQYF.

The V gene is TRBV6-2 or TRBV6-3, the J gene TRBJ1-5, with unresolved D. The germline CDR1 and CDR2 sequences are MNHEY and SVGEGT. This CDR3 is built from 14 residues. V lost 2 bases, J lost 5 bases, and 10 bases lay in between. The CDR3 DNA reads TGTGCCAGCAGTTACGTCGCGGAAGATCAGCCCCAGCATTTT. The encoded protein is CASSYVAEDQPQHF.

This chain joins TRBV6-5 and TRBJ2-1; possibly TRBD2 for D (6 bases). CDR3 length equals 16 residues. Germline assignment: CDR1 MNHEY and CDR2 SVGAGI. V gave up 2 bases and J gave up 7 bases, with 18 bases separating them. The CDR3 region is CASSYLRESSWNEQFF. CDR3 nucleotides: TGTGCCAGCAGTTACCTCCGGGAGTCCTCTTGGAATGAGCAGTTCTTC.

This clone was detected only a few times. The chain has TRBV30 and TRBJ1-1, with D unresolved. The CDR3 sequence is 15 residues long. Germline loops: CDR1 GTSNPN, CDR2 SVGIG (reference sequence). V was cut by 1 base and J by 0 bases, with 12 bases left in between. The CDR3 DNA follows: TGTGCCTGGAGTGCCGCTTTGGGAGTGAACACTGAAGCTTTCTTT. Its translation: CAWSAALGVNTEAFF. Variable domain in full (rest from reference TRBV30 and TRBJ1-1): SQTIHQWPATLVQPVGSPLSLECTVEGTSNPNLYWYRQAAGRGLQLLFYSVGIGQISSEVPQNLSASRPQDRQFILSSKKLLLSDSGFYLCAWSAALGVNTEAFFGQGTRLTVV.

The chain is built from TRBV28 and TRBJ1-2; D is uncertain. Germline CDR1 reads MDHEN; CDR2 reads SYDVKM. This CDR3 has 16 amino acids. V was shortened by 4 bases and J by 0 bases, with 15 bases between the two germline ends. The CDR3 bases are TGTGCCAGCAGTTCCTATAACGTACCTTCTAACTATGGCTACACCTTC. Amino acid sequence: CASSSYNVPSNYGYTF.

V gene TRBV6-1 combines with J gene TRBJ2-5, with D possibly TRBD2 on 7 matching bases. CDR3 length: 15 amino acids. Germline assignment: CDR1 MNHNS and CDR2 SASEGT. Trimming left V 2 bases short and J 5 bases short, with 15 bases between. Written as DNA, the CDR3 is TGTGCCAGCAGTGAATCGGGGGGCGCATGGGAGACCCAGTACTTC. This translates into CASSESGGAWETQYF.

The genes are TRBV18 and TRBJ1-1; the D is unclear. Trimming took 3 bases from V and 1 from J, leaving 6 bases between them. Per germline, CDR1 KGHSH and CDR2 LQKENI. This CDR3 has 13 amino acids. CDR3 region: CASSPATNTEAFF. CDR3 nucleotides: TGTGCCAGCTCACCGGCCACGAACACTGAAGCTTTCTTT.

V usage is TRBV7-3 and J usage is TRBJ2-3; 7 bases line up with TRBD2. The V gene's germline CDR1 is SGHTA and CDR2 FQGTGA. This CDR3 has 15 residues. The trim removed 5 bases at V and 5 bases at J, leaving 10 bases unmatched. CDR3 sequence reads: CASSPTLGRVDTQYF. Written as DNA, the CDR3 is TGTGCCAGCAGCCCAACACTGGGGAGGGTAGATACGCAGTATTTT.

This clone was seen more than once but under ten times. The V and J genes are TRBV5-1 and TRBJ1-4; possible D gene TRBD1, 5 bases. CDR3 length: 14 residues. From germline, CDR1 is SGHRS and CDR2 YFSETQ. Trimming took 4 bases from V and 8 from J, leaving 15 bases between them. The CDR3 region is CASSQGDENEKLFF. CDR3 bases: TGCGCCAGCAGCCAGGGTGATGAGAACGAAAAACTGTTTTTT.

The gene calls are TRBV7-3 and TRBJ2-1; TRBD2 aligns across 13 bases. J was trimmed by 6 bases and V by 2 bases; bases with no gene match: 4. CDR1 SGHTA and CDR2 FQGTGA come from the germline V gene. CDR3 size: 16 residues. This CDR3 reads CASSLSTSGRANEQFF. For the CDR3, the DNA is TGTGCCAGCAGCTTATCCACTAGCGGGAGGGCCAATGAGCAGTTCTTC.

The chain couples TRBV29-1 to TRBJ2-7; 8 bases map to TRBD1. The junction had 11 bases not matched to a gene; V was cut back by 3 bases and J by 7 bases. From germline, CDR1 is SQVTM and CDR2 ANQGSEA. The CDR3 consists of 14 residues. This CDR3 reads CSVDQQGGLGEQYF. In DNA, the CDR3 is TGCAGCGTTGATCAACAGGGGGGACTGGGGGAGCAGTACTTC.

This clone was observed a handful of times. The chain combines TRBV6-5 with TRBJ2-1; D is unclear. Between the trimmed V and J ends, which lost 4 bases and 8 bases, there was a span of 12 bases. This CDR3 contains 13 residues. The germline V gene encodes CDR1 MNHEY and CDR2 SVGAGI. CDR3 nucleotide sequence: TGTGCCAGCAGTTTCCTTAGTCCCCATGAGCAGTTCTTC. It is translated as CASSFLSPHEQFF.

This clone was seen a few times. The V gene is TRBV2, the J gene TRBJ2-6; 7 bases agree with TRBD1. The CDR3 is 15 amino acids. The J segment lost 2 bases and the V segment lost 5 bases, leaving 3 bases of the junction unmatched. The germline CDR1 and CDR2 sequences are SNHLY and FYNNEI. The CDR3 loop is CASSSTGAGANVLTF. CDR3 in DNA: TGTGCCAGCAGTAGTACAGGGGCTGGGGCCAACGTCCTGACTTTC.